This T cell receptor (beta chain) was identified in a study of blood T cell repertoires in COVID-19. Repertoires were generated with immunoSEQ multiplex PCR, while TCRdb's copy carries only in-frame clones and drops some. This repertoire shows 350,000 or so clones, approximately 92% found once; its top ten account for around 18%. The CDR3 runs to 13 residues. Per germline, CDR1 WNHNN and CDR2 SYGVQD (reference sequence). The J segment lost 5 bases and the V segment lost 3 bases, leaving 1 base of the junction unmatched. This clone was picked up one time. This clonotype was sampled from a woman aged 25 to 45 who had recovered from COVID-19. The chain employs TRBV10-1 and TRBJ1-1; TRBD1 matches 9 bases. Sequencing used PBMCs or T cells enriched from blood (not recorded which). The CDR3 region has the DNA TGCGCCAGCAGTGAAGACAGGGGGACTGAAGCTTTCTTT. Its protein product is CASSEDRGTEAFF.